The next 14 T cell receptor beta chains were all read from a single sample in a study of blood T cell repertoires in COVID-19 (dated by TCRdb to about 2020). Libraries were prepared through the immunoSEQ multiplex PCR assay. Drawn from immuneACCESS, this table holds only the in-frame rearrangements with V and J called that TCRdb kept. Clones are partly lost; checked studies trace under half to an unresolved V gene and leave the rest unexplained. The sample table contains approximately 150,000 clones; only one count was recorded for roughly 77% of them. Under 13% of the sample belongs to the ten largest clones. Sequencing was performed on peripheral blood. Receptors originate from a human donor in a cohort sampled during active COVID-19.

This chain joins TRBV3-1 (or the pseudogene TRBV3-2) and TRBJ2-3, with 12 positions matching TRBD2. Losses at the gene ends were 4 bases for V and 5 bases for J; bases not matched to a gene: 4. The CDR3 runs 15 residues. Germline values: CDR1 LGHDT, CDR2 YNNKEL (reference sequence). The CDR3 DNA is TGTGCCAGCAGCCGGACTAGCGGGATCGTAGATACGCAGTATTTT. Translated: CASSRTSGIVDTQYF.

In its sample, this clone was seen once. The gene calls are TRBV7-3 and TRBJ2-3, with 9 positions matching TRBD2. CDR1 SGHTA and CDR2 FQGTGA come from the germline V gene. This CDR3 is built from 15 residues. V gave up 5 bases and J gave up 1 base; unmatched junction bases: 4. The CDR3 region is CASSQLAGGTDTQYF. CDR3 coding DNA: TGTGCCAGCAGCCAACTAGCGGGCGGCACAGATACGCAGTATTTT.

This rearrangement joins TRBV9 to TRBJ1-2; 8 bases fit TRBD1. The CDR3 has 16 residues. With V trimmed by 4 bases and J by 6 bases, 14 bases remained unmatched. Germline CDR1 SGDLS, CDR2 YYNGEE. CDR3 sequence (DNA): TGTGCCAGCAGCACACGACCAGGACAGGGTGGAAATGGCTACACCTTC. This codes for CASSTRPGQGGNGYTF.

J is TRBJ1-2 and V is TRBV6-1; weak D call: TRBD1 (5 bases). Germline CDR1 MNHNS, CDR2 SASEGT. The length of the CDR3 is 15 residues. Trimming removed 0 bases from V and 0 bases from J, with 8 bases in between. The CDR3: CASSEATATNYGYTF. The CDR3 region has the DNA TGTGCCAGCAGTGAAGCGACAGCTACTAACTATGGCTACACCTTC.

The V gene is TRBV7-2, the J gene TRBJ2-3; 7 positions agree with TRBD2. The V segment lost 1 base and the J segment 2 bases; nucleotides outside the gene matches: 6. Looked up from germline, CDR1 is SGHTA and CDR2 is FQGNSA. CDR3 size: 16 residues. CDR3 nucleotides: TGTGCCAGCAGCTTAGTTGCTAGCGGATACACAGATACGCAGTATTTT. This codes for CASSLVASGYTDTQYF.

The chain links TRBV29-1 to TRBJ1-1; a weak D match, TRBD1 (6 bases). Deletions cut 8 bases from V and 3 bases from J, with 16 bases between. Looked up from germline, CDR1 is SQVTM and CDR2 is ANQGSEA. The CDR3 has 13 residues. The CDR3 DNA is TGCAGCACCTCTCCAGGGGTGGACACTGAAGCTTTCTTT. Translated: CSTSPGVDTEAFF. Combining the CDR3 with reference TRBV29-1 and TRBJ1-1 gives the whole variable domain SAVISQKPSRDICQRGTSLTIQCQVDSQVTMMFWYRQQPGQSLTLIATANQGSEATYESGFVIDKFPISRPNLTFSTLTVSNMSPEDSSIYLCSTSPGVDTEAFFGQGTRLTVV.

The genes are TRBV28 and TRBJ1-2; D remains unclear. Germline V lookup: CDR1 MDHEN, CDR2 SYDVKM. The CDR3 spans 13 residues. V lost 6 bases and J 2 bases, leaving 10 bases between the germline ends. The CDR3 region is CASSAGPNYGYTF. As DNA, the CDR3 is TGTGCCAGCAGCGCGGGCCCCAACTATGGCTACACCTTC.

This rearrangement joins TRBV4-3 to TRBJ2-1; TRBD1 agrees at 7 bases. The CDR3 consists of 18 residues. The trim removed 1 base at V and 0 bases at J, leaving 9 bases unmatched. Germline V CDR1 and CDR2: LGHNA, YSLEER. Written as DNA, the CDR3 is TGCGCCAGCAGCCAAGGTCCGCCGAGGGGGCACTCCTACAATGAGCAGTTCTTC. Amino acids: CASSQGPPRGHSYNEQFF.

This clone showed up just once. The V and J genes are TRBV27 and TRBJ2-4; D is undetermined. The V gene lost 5 bases and the J gene lost 8 bases, with 19 bases spanning the gap. From germline, CDR1 is MNHEY and CDR2 SMNVEV (reference sequence). The CDR3 has 15 residues. DNA of the CDR3: TGTGCCAGCAGTCCGCTTGGCGGAGAGGCGGACATTCAGTACTTC. It encodes CASSPLGGEADIQYF.

The CDR3 coding sequence is TGTGCCAGCAGCCCCCGTGATGGCGGGTCAACAGATACGCAGTATTTT. Translation: CASSPRDGGSTDTQYF. The V call is TRBV9, the J call TRBJ2-3; possible D gene TRBD2, 5 bases. The ends were cut back, 4 bases at V and 3 bases at J, with 18 bases in the middle. Germline V gene lookup returns CDR1 SGDLS and CDR2 YYNGEE. The CDR3 loop spans 16 amino acids.

The CDR3 protein is CASSARGGSGELFF. The CDR3 DNA follows: TGTGCCAGCAGTGCCCGGGGGGGATCCGGGGAGCTGTTTTTT. The gene calls are TRBV2 and TRBJ2-2; 8 nucleotides match TRBD2. Germline V gene data show CDR1 as SNHLY and CDR2 as FYNNEI. J lost 6 bases, V lost 4 bases, and 4 bases had no gene match. The length of the CDR3 is 14 residues.

The V gene is TRBV9, the J gene TRBJ1-1; 9 bases match TRBD1. The V gene's germline CDR1 is SGDLS and CDR2 YYNGEE. The CDR3 sequence is 16 residues long. After removal of 4 bases from V and 0 bases from J, the junction contained 7 bases not matched to a gene. The CDR3 nucleotides read TGTGCCAGCAGCCCCCGGGACAGGGCCATGAACACTGAAGCTTTCTTT. Its translation is CASSPRDRAMNTEAFF.

The chain employs TRBV7-2 and TRBJ1-3, with D perhaps TRBD1 (6 bases). The V gene's germline CDR1 is SGHTA and CDR2 FQGNSA. The CDR3 is 15 residues long. The ends were cut back, 5 bases at V and 2 bases at J, with 13 bases in the middle. The CDR3, as DNA: TGTGCCAGCAGCCCTGGACAGACCCCTGGAAACACCATATATTTT. Translated: CASSPGQTPGNTIYF.

The genes are TRBV5-4 and TRBJ1-6, with 9 bases lining up with TRBD1. The junction had 7 bases not matched to a gene; V was cut back by 4 bases and J by 5 bases. Germline CDR1 and CDR2: SGHNT and YYREEE (reference sequence). This CDR3 region has 16 residues. The CDR3 bases are TGTGCCAGCAGCACCGACAGGGGGTCGGATAATTCACCCCTCCACTTT. As protein: CASSTDRGSDNSPLHF.